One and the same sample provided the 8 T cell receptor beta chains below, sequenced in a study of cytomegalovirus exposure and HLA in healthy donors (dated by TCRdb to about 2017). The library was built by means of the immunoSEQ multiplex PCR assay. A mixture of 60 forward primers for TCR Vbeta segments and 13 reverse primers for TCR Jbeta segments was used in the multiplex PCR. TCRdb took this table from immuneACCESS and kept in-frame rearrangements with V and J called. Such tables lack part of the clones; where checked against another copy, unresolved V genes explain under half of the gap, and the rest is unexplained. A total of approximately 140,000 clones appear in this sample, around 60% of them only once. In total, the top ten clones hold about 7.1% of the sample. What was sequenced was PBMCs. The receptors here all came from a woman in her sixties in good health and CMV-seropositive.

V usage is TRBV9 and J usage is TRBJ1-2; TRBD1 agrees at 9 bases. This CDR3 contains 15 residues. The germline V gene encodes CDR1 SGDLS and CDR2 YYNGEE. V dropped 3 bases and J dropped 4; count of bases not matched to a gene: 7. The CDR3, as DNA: TGTGCCAGCAGCGAAGGGACAGGGCTTGGCTATGGCTACACCTTC. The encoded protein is CASSEGTGLGYGYTF. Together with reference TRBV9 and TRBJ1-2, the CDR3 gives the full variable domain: DSGVTQTPKHLITATGQRVTLRCSPRSGDLSVYWYQQSLDQGLQFLIQYYNGEERAKGNILERFSAQQFPDLHSELNLSSLELGDSALYFCASSEGTGLGYGYTFGSGTRLTVV.

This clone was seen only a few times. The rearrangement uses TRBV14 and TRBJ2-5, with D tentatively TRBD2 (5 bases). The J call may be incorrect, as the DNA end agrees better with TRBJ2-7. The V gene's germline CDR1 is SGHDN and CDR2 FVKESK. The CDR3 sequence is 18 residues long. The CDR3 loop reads CASSQGSGSDSSSYEQYF. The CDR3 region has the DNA TGTGCCAGCAGCCAAGGTTCCGGATCGGACTCGAGCTCCTACGAGCAGTACTTC.

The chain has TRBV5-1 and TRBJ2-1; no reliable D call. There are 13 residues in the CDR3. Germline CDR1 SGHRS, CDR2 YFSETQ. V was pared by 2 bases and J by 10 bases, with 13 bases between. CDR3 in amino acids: CASSFKPDLEQFF. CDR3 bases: TGCGCCAGCAGCTTTAAGCCTGACTTGGAGCAGTTCTTC.

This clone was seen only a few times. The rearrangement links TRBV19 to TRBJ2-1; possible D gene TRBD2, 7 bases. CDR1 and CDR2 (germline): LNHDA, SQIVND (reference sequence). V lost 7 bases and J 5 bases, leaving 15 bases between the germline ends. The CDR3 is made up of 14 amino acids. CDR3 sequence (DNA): TGTGCCAGTACCCATGGGGGGGGCCACAATGAGCAGTTCTTC. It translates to CASTHGGGHNEQFF.

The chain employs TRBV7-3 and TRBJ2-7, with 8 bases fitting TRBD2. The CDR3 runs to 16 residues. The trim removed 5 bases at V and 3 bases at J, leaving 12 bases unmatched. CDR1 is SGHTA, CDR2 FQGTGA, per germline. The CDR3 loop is CASSAFPAGAGYEQYF. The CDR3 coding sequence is TGTGCCAGCAGCGCATTCCCAGCGGGAGCAGGCTACGAGCAGTACTTC.

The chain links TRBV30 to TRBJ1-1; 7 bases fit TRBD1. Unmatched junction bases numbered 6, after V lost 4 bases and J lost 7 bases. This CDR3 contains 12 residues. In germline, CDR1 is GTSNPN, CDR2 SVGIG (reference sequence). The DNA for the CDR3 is TGTGCCTGGACACTTACAGGGGTTGAAGCTTTCTTT. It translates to CAWTLTGVEAFF.

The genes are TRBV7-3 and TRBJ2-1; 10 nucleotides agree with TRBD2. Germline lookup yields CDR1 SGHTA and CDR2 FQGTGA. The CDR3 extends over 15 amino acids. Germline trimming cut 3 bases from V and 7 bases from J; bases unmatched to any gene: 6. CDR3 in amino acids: CASSLLAGDENEQFF. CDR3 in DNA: TGTGCCAGCAGCTTGCTAGCGGGAGATGAGAATGAGCAGTTCTTC.

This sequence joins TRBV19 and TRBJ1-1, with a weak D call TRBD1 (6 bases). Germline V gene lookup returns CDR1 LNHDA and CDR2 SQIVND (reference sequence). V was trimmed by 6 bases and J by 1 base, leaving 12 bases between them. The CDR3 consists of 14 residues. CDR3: CASRNRVGNTEAFF. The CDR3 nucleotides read TGTGCCAGTAGGAACAGGGTAGGGAACACTGAAGCTTTCTTT.